A selection of T cell receptor beta chains follows, all from one sample in a study of T-cell memory formation after mild COVID-19. TCRdb re-derived calls from the 5' RACE reads in MiXCR, one entry per CDR3 protein. The sample lists roughly 200,000 distinct CDR3 sequences, approximately 16% occurring once. Sequencing used PBMCs or a T cell subset sorted from them (not recorded which). The receptor source for this set is an adult woman who had mild COVID-19 (a few samples of this study predate the infection). Cell type and time point are not known. Each CDR3 is given without its conserved first and last residue. Clone size is not always given. Where it is, it says once, few, many or a class for expanded clones.

clone_size	v_call	j_call	cdr3_aa
few	TRBV7-9	TRBJ1-6	ASSSSGGGLGSPLH
few	TRBV5-1	TRBJ2-1	ASSLFGADNEQF
NA	TRBV14	TRBJ2-2	ASSLVAGITGELF
few	TRBV20-1	TRBJ1-2	SARDWGQIYGYT
NA	TRBV7-2	TRBJ2-7	ASQGAGGSYEQY
NA	TRBV24-1	TRBJ2-1	ATSDQTSGQPYNEQF
NA	TRBV2	TRBJ1-1	ASTERTGAGSEAF
NA	TRBV12-3/TRBV12-4	TRBJ2-5	ASSSTGILGETQY
NA	TRBV7-9	TRBJ2-5	ASSLIGTQTQY
few	TRBV7-2	TRBJ2-1	ASSLVGASSGYNEQF
few	TRBV27	TRBJ2-1	ATGTRGGGRF
few	TRBV12-3/TRBV12-4	TRBJ1-2	ASAGFTSGYT
few	TRBV12-3/TRBV12-4	TRBJ2-7	ASSSRGASGGFSSYEQY
few	TRBV4-1	TRBJ1-2	ASSQDPSRPAIGYT
NA	TRBV5-5	TRBJ1-3	ASSLEGTGGLGNTIY
NA	TRBV24-1	TRBJ2-1	ATSGRGLAGLDEQF
few	TRBV18	TRBJ2-7	ASNLQGAYEQY
once	TRBV6-5	TRBJ1-1	ASSYLVGRHQAANTEAF
few	TRBV7-2	TRBJ2-7	ASSLLAGGYEQY
NA	TRBV19	TRBJ1-2	ASSMRQPMCYT
NA	TRBV7-9	TRBJ2-3	ASSLGWRTREKILDTQY
NA	TRBV4-3	TRBJ2-3	ASSQAQSAVTDTQY
NA	TRBV5-1	TRBJ1-2	ASSLAGTGAYGYT
NA	TRBV7-2	TRBJ2-1	ASSLERQTNEQF
few	TRBV7-9	TRBJ1-1	ASSEQSPNTEAF
few	TRBV5-1	TRBJ2-5	ASKALAGFQETQY
many	TRBV5-1	TRBJ2-4	ASSTGTGPVHIQY
few	TRBV20-1	TRBJ2-2	SAQPDRGRGTGELF
many	TRBV7-6	TRBJ2-7	ASSLGIRGHSYEQY
NA	TRBV5-1	TRBJ2-1	ASSLRGINEQF
NA	TRBV5-4	TRBJ1-2	ASSSGSGTGRYGYT
NA	TRBV7-9	TRBJ2-3	ASSIRGTSGITDTQY
few	TRBV19	TRBJ2-3	ASTPSRLTDTQY
NA	TRBV7-2	TRBJ2-3	ASSFPTTDTQY
NA	TRBV18	TRBJ1-4	ASSPPDRDKEKLF
NA	TRBV3-1	TRBJ2-4	ASSPTKAYIQY
many	TRBV7-2	TRBJ1-1	ASSSPGGARTEAF
many	TRBV2	TRBJ2-7	ASSEQGESYEQY